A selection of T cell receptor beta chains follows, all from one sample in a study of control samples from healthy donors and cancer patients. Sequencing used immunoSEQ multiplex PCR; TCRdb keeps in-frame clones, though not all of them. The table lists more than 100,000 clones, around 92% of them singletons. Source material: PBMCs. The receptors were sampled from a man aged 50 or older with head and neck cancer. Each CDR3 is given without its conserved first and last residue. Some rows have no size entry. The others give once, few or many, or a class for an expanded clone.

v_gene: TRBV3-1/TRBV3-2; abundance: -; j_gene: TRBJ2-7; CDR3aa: ASRSSGGTYEQY
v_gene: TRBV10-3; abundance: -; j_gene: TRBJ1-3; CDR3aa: AISDSAPGVAGNTIY
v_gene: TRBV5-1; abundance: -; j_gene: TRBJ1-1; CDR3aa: ASSLVAVGNTEAF
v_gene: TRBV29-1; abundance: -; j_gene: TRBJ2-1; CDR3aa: SIDQGAGYNEQF
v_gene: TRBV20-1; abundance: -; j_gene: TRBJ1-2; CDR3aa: SATSNYGYT
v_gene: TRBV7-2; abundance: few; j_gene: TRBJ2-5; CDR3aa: ASSLSLAGETQY
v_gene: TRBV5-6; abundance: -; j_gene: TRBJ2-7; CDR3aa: ASSLTSSYEQY
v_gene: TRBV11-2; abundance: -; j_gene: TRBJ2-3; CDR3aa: ASSRRVKGQDTQY
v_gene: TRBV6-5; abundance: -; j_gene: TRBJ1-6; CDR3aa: ASSPGQVLPLH
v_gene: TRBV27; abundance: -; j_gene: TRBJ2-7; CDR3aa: ASSLRDRVGEQY
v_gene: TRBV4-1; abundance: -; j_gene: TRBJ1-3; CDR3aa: ASSQGATPYSGNTIY
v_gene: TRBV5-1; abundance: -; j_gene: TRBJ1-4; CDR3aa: ASSPGGTGYEKLF
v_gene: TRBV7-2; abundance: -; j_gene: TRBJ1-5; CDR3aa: ASSLGIGLNQPQH
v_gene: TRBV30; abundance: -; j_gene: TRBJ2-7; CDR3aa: ACGASSYEQY
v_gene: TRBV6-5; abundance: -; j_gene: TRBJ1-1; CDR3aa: ASRRQGLNTEAF
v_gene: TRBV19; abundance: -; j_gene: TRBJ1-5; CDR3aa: ASSIVEGEGQPQH